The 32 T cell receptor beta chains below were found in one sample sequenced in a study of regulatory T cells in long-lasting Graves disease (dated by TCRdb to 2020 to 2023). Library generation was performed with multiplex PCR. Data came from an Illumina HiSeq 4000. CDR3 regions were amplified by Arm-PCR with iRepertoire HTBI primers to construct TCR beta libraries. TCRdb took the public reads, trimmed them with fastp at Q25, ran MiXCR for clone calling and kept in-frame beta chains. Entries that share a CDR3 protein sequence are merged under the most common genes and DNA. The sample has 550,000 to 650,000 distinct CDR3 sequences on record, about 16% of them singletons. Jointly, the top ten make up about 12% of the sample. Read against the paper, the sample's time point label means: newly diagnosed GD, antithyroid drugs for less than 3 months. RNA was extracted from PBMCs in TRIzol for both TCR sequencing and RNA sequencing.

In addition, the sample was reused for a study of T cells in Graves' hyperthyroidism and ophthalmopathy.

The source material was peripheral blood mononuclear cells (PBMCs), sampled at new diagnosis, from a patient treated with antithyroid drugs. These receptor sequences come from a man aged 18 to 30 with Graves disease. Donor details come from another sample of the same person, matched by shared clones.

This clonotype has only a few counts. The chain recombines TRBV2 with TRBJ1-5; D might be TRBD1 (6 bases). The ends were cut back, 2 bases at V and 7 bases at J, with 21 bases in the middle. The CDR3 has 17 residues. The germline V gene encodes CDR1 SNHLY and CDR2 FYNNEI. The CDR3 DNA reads TGTGCCAGCAGTGAATCTCCGGGGGGGCGATCTGGGCAGCCCCAGCATTTT. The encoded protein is CASSESPGGRSGQPQHF.

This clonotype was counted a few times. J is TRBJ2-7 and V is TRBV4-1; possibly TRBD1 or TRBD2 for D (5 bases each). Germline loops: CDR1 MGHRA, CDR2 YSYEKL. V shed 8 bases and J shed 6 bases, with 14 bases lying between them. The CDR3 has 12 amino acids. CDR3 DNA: TGCGCCAGCCATGGGTCCGGGGCCGAGCAGTACTTC. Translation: CASHGSGAEQYF.

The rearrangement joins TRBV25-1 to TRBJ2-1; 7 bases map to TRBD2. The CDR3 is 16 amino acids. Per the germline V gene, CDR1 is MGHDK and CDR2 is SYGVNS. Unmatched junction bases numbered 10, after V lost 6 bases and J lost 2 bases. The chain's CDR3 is CASSETSQSTYNEQFF. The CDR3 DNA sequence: TGTGCCAGCAGCGAGACTAGCCAGTCGACCTACAATGAGCAGTTCTTC.

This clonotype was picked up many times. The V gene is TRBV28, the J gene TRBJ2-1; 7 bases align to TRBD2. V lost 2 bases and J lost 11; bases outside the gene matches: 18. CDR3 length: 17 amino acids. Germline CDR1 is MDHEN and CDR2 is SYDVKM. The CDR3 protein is CASSLNRGLVVEYKQFF. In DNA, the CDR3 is TGTGCCAGCAGTTTAAACCGAGGACTAGTCGTCGAGTATAAGCAGTTCTTC.

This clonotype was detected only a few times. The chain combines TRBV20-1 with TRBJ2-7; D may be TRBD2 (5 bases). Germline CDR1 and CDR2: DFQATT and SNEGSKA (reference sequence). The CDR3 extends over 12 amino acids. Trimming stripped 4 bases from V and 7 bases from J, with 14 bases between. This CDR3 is CSATRTLEEQYF. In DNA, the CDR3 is TGCAGTGCTACAAGGACTCTTGAGGAGCAGTACTTC.

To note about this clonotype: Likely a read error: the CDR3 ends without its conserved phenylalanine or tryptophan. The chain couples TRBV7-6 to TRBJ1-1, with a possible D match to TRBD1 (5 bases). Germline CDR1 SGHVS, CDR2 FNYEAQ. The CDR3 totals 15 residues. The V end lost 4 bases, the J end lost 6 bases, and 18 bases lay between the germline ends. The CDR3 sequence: CASSWRDRPVSEAFL. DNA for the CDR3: TGTGCCAGCAGCTGGCGGGACCGACCGGTCTCTGAAGCTTTCTTA.

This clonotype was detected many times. The chain's CDR3 is CASSYKGRGYSNQPQHF. The CDR3 DNA follows: TGTGCCAGCAGTTACAAGGGACGGGGATATAGCAATCAGCCCCAGCATTTT. The rearrangement links TRBV6-2 or TRBV6-3 to TRBJ1-5; D might be TRBD1 (5 bases). V gave up 2 bases and J gave up 0 bases, with 14 bases separating them. CDR3 length: 17 amino acids. Germline assignment: CDR1 MNHEY and CDR2 SVGEGT.

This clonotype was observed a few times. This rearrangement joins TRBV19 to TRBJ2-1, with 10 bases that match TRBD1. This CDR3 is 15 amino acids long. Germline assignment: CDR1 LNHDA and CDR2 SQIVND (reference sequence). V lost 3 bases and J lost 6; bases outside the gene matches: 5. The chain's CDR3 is CASSIVTGGFNEQFF. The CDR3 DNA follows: TGTGCCAGTAGTATCGTGACAGGGGGCTTCAATGAGCAGTTCTTC. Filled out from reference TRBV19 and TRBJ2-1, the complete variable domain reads DGGITQSPKYLFRKEGQNVTLSCEQNLNHDAMYWYRQDPGQGLRLIYYSQIVNDFQKGDIAEGYSVSREKKESFPLTVTSAQKNPTAFYLCASSIVTGGFNEQFFGPGTRLTVL.

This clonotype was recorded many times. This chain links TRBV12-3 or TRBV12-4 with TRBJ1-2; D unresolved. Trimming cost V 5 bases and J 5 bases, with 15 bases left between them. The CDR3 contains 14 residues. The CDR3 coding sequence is TGTGCCAGCAGTCTGCGTTGGAGGGATTATGGCTACACCTTC. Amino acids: CASSLRWRDYGYTF.

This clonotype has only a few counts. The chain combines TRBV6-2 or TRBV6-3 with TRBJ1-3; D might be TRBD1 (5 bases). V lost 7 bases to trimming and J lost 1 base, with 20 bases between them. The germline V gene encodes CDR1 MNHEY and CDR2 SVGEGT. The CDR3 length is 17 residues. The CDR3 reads CASIPPRQQQSGNTIYF. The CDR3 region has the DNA TGTGCCAGCATCCCTCCCCGACAGCAACAATCTGGAAACACCATATATTTT.

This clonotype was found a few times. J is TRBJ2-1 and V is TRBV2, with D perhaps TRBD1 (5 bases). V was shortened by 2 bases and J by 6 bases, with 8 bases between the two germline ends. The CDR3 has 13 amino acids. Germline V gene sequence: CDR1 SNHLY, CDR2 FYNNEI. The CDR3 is CASSELGVNEQFF. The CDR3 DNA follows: TGTGCCAGCAGTGAATTAGGGGTCAATGAGCAGTTCTTC.

The CDR3 DNA reads TGTGCCAGCAGTTACTCAGGACAGCCGTCTGAAGCTTTCTTT. Protein sequence: CASSYSGQPSEAFF. The genes are TRBV6-9 and TRBJ1-1, with D possibly matching TRBD1 (6 bases). This CDR3 is 14 amino acids long. From germline, CDR1 is MNHGY and CDR2 SVAAGI. With 3 bases removed from V and 6 bases from J, the gap between germline ends came to 14 bases.

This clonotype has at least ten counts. The DNA of the CDR3 is TGCGCCAGCAAGTTAAGCGGGTTCGTTCGGGTTACGCAGTATTTT. This encodes CASKLSGFVRVTQYF. The genes are TRBV5-1 and TRBJ2-3; tentatively, D is TRBD2 (6 bases). Germline lookup yields CDR1 SGHRS and CDR2 YFSETQ. This CDR3 contains 15 residues. Trimming removed 6 bases from V and 8 bases from J, with 22 bases in between.

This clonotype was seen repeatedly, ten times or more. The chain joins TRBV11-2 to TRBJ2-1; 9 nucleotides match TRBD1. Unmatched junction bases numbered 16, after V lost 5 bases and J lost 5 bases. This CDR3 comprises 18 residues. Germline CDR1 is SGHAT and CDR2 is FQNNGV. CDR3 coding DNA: TGTGCCAGCAGCCTCCCCCCTTTAGGGACAGGGAAGAACAATGAGCAGTTCTTC. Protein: CASSLPPLGTGKNNEQFF.

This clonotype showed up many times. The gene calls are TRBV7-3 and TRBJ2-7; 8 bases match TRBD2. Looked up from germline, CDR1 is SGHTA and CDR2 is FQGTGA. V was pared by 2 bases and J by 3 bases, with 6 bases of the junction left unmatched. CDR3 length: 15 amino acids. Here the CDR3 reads CASSLDGAGVYEQYF. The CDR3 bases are TGTGCCAGCAGCTTAGATGGAGCGGGAGTCTACGAGCAGTACTTC.

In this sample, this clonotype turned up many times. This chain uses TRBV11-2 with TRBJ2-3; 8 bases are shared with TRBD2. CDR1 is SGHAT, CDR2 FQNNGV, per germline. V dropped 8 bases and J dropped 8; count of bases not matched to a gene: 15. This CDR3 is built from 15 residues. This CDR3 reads CASSPGRGLVGTQYF. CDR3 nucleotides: TGTGCCAGCTCACCCGGTAGGGGACTAGTAGGTACGCAGTATTTT.

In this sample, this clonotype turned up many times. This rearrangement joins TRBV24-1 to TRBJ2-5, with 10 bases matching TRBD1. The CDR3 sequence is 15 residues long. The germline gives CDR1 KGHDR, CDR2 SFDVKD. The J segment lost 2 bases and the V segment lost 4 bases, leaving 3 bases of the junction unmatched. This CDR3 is CATSDRTGGQETQYF. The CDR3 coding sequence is TGTGCCACCAGTGACCGGACAGGGGGACAAGAGACCCAGTACTTC.

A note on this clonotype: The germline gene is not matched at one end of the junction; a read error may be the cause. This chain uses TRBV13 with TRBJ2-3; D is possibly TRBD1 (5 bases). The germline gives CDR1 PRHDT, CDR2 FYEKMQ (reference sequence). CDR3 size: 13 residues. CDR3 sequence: CASSLGVADTQYF. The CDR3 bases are TGTGCCAGCAGTTTAGGGGTCGCAGATACGCAGTATTTT. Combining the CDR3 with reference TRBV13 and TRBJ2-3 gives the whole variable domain AAGVIQSPRHLIKEKRETATLKCYPIPRHDTVYWYQQGPGQDPQFLISFYEKMQSDKGSIPDRFSAQQFSDYHSELNMSSLELGDSALYFCASSLGVADTQYFGPGTRLTVL.

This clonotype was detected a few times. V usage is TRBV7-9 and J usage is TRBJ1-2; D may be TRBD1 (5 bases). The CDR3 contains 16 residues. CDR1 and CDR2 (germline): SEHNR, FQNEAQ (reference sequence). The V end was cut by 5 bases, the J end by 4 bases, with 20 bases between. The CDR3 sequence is CASSTDPGGGVYGYTF. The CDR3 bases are TGTGCCAGCAGCACCGACCCCGGGGGGGGTGTCTATGGCTACACCTTC.

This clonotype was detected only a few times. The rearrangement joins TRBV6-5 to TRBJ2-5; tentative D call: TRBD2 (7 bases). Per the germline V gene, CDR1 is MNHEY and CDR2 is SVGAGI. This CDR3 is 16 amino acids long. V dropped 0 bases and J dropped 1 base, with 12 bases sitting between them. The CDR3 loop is CASSYSSGGAQETQYF. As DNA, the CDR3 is TGTGCCAGCAGTTACTCGAGTGGGGGGGCCCAAGAGACCCAGTACTTC.

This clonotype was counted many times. The chain's CDR3 is CASSESGYSYNEQFF. The CDR3 nucleotides are TGTGCCAGCAGTGAATCGGGGTATTCATACAATGAGCAGTTCTTC. The chain combines TRBV2 with TRBJ2-1, with D possibly TRBD2 on 5 matching bases. The germline V and J ends were trimmed by 2 bases and 4 bases, with 12 bases remaining between them. CDR3 length: 15 amino acids. Looked up from germline, CDR1 is SNHLY and CDR2 is FYNNEI.

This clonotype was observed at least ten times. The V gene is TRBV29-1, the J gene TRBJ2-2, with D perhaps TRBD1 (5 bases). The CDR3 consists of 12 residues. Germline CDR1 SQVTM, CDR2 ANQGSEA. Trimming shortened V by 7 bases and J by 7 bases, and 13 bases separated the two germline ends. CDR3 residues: CSASRDSGELFF. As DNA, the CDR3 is TGCAGCGCATCCAGGGATAGCGGGGAGCTGTTTTTT.

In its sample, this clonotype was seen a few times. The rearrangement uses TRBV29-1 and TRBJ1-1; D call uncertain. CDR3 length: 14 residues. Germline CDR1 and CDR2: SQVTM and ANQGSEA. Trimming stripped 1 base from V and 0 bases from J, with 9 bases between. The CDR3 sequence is CSVEGLRLNTEAFF. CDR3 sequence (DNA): TGCAGCGTTGAAGGTCTACGGCTGAACACTGAAGCTTTCTTT.

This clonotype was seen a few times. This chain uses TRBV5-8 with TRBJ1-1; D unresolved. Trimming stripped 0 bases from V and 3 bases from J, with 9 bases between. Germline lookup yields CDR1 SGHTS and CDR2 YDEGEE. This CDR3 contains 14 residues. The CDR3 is CASSLVGRYTEAFF. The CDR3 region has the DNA TGTGCCAGCAGCTTGGTAGGCCGCTACACTGAAGCTTTCTTT. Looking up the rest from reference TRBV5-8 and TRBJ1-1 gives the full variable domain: EAGVTQSPTHLIKTRGQQATLRCSPISGHTSVYWYQQALGLGLQFLLWYDEGEERNRGNFPPRFSGRQFPNYSSELNVNALELEDSALYLCASSLVGRYTEAFFGQGTRLTVV.

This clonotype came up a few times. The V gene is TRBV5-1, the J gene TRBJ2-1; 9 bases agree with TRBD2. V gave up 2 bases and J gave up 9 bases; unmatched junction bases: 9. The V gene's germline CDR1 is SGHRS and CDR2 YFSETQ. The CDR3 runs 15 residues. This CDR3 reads CASSFEREVVSEQFF. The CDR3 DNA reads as TGCGCCAGCAGCTTCGAGCGGGAGGTTGTCAGTGAGCAGTTCTTC. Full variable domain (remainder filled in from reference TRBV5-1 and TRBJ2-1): KAGVTQTPRYLIKTRGQQVTLSCSPISGHRSVSWYQQTPGQGLQFLFEYFSETQRNKGNFPGRFSGRQFSNSRSEMNVSTLELGDSALYLCASSFEREVVSEQFFGPGTRLTVL.

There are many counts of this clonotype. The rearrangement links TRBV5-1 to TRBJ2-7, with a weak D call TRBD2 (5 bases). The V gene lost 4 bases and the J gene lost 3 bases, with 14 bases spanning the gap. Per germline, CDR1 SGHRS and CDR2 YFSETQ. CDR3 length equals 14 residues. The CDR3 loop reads CASSPSFSFYEQYF. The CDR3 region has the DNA TGCGCCAGCAGCCCTAGCTTTTCTTTCTACGAGCAGTACTTC. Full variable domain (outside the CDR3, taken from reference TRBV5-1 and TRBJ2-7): KAGVTQTPRYLIKTRGQQVTLSCSPISGHRSVSWYQQTPGQGLQFLFEYFSETQRNKGNFPGRFSGRQFSNSRSEMNVSTLELGDSALYLCASSPSFSFYEQYFGPGTRLTVT.

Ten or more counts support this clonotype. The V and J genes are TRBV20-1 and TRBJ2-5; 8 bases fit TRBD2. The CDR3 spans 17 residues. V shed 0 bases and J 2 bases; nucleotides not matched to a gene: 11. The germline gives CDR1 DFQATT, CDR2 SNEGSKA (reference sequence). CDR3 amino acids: CSARDEGILAAQETQYF. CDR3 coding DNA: TGCAGTGCTAGAGATGAAGGTATACTAGCGGCACAAGAGACCCAGTACTTC.

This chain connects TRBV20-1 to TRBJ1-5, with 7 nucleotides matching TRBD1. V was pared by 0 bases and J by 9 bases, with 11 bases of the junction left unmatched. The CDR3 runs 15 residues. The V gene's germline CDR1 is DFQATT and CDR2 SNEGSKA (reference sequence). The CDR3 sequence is CSARERIGGHPPQHF. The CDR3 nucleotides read TGCAGTGCTAGAGAGCGGATAGGGGGCCATCCGCCCCAGCATTTT.

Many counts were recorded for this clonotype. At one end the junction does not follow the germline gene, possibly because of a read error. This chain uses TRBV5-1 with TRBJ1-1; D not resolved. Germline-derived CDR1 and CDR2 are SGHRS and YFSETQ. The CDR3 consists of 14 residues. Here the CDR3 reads CASSLEGLNTEAFF. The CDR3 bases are TGTGCCAGCAGTCTTGAAGGGCTGAACACTGAAGCTTTCTTT.

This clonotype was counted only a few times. The DNA for the CDR3 is TGTGCCAGCAGTTATGGGGGTTATTATAGCAATCAGCCCCAGCATTTT. Translating gives CASSYGGYYSNQPQHF. The V and J genes are TRBV6-2 or TRBV6-3 and TRBJ1-5, with D possibly TRBD1 on 5 matching bases. The CDR3 has 16 residues. V was clipped by 3 bases and J by 0 bases, with 12 bases between them. The germline V gene encodes CDR1 MNHEY and CDR2 SVGEGT.

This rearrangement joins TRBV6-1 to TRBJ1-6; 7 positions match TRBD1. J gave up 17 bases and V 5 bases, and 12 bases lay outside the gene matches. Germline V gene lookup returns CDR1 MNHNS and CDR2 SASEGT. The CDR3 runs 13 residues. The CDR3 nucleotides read TGTGCCAGCAGTACCGCGAACCGGGACAGAATCCACTTT. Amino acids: CASSTANRDRIHF.

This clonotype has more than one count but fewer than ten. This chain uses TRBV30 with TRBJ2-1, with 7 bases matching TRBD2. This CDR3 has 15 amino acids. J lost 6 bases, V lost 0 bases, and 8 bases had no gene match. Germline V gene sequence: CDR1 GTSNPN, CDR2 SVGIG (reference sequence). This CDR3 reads CAWSVLGGSTNEQFF. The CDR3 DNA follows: TGTGCCTGGAGTGTACTTGGCGGGAGCACCAATGAGCAGTTCTTC.